This T cell receptor (beta chain) was captured by sequencing in a study of beta chain features in type 1 diabetes. CDR1 is SEHNR and CDR2 is FQNEAQ in the germline V gene (reference sequence). V shed 8 bases and J 5 bases; nucleotides not matched to a gene: 9. CDR3 length equals 14 residues. Study-wide points: Moderately but significantly shorter TCRB CDR3s were found in Type 1 diabetes patients in all four CD4+ subsets.

This clone appeared a few times. Its antigen remains unknown. Expressed TCRB transcripts got sequenced, as all isolated RNA was reverse transcribed. The repertoire was sequenced with immunoSEQ multiplex PCR; TCRdb's copy has only in-frame clones and lacks some. The sample lists about 370,000 clones, less than 15% occurring once. The chain has TRBV7-9 and TRBJ2-1; 7 nucleotides agree with TRBD2. What was sequenced was naive CD4+ T cells from blood. The clonotype comes from a woman aged 18 to 35 in good health. For the CDR3, the DNA is TGTGCCAGCTTGCTAGCGGAACCCCACAATGAGCAGTTCTTC. This gives the protein CASLLAEPHNEQFF.